The sequence of this T cell receptor beta chain was determined in a study of CD8 T cells in ankylosing spondylitis. With regard to this clonotype: The antigen remains undetermined.

General study findings and limits: Matched ankylosing spondylitis synovial fluid reportedly showed significant enrichment of disease-linked clones. There was a TCR beta motif, made of 7 or 8 highly homologous variants, that appeared characteristic of ankylosing spondylitis blood.

TCRdb recomputed calls from the 5' RACE reads with MiXCR, one row per CDR3 protein. The sample has about 130,000 distinct CDR3 sequences, more than 15% seen once. CDR1 SGHRS and CDR2 YFSETQ come from the germline V gene. The V end was cut by 0 bases, the J end by 0 bases, with 14 bases between. The CDR3 has 17 residues. The chain combines TRBV5-1 with TRBJ2-3; D possibly corresponds to TRBD2 (7 bases). The sequence derives from a male donor with ankylosing spondylitis. The sequenced material came from blood, either unsorted or a sorted T cell fraction (not recorded which). The CDR3 sequence is CASSLADSGASTDTQYF. The CDR3 bases are TGCGCCAGCAGCTTGGCGGACAGCGGGGCTAGCACAGATACGCAGTATTTT.